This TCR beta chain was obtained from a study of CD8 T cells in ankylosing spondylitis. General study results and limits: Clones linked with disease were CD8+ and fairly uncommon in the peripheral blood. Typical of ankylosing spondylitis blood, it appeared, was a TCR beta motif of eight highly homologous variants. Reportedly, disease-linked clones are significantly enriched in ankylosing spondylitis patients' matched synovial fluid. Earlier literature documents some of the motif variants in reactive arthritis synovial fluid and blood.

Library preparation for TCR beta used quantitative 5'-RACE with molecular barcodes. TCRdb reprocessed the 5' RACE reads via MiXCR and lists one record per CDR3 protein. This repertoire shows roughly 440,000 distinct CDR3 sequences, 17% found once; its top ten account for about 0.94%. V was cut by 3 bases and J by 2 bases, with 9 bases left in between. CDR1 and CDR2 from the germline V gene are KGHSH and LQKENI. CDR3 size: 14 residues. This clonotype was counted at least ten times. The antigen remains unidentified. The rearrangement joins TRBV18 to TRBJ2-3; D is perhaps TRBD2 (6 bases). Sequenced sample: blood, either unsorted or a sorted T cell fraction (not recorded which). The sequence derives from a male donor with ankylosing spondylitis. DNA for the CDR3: TGTGCCAGCTCACCCGGGACTTACACAGATACGCAGTATTTT. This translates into CASSPGTYTDTQYF.